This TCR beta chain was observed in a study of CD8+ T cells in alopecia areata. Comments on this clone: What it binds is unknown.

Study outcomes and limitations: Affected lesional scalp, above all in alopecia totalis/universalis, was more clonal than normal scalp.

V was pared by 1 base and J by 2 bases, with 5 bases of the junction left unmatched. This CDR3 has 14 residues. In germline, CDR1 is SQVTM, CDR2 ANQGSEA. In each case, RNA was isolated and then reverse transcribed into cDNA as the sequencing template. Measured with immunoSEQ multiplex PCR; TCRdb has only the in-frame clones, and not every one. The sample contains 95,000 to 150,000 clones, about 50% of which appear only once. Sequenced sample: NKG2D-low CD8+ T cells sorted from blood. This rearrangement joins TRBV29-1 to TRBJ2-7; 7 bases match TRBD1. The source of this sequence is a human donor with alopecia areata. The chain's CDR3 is CSVEAGTVTYEQYF. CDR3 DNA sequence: TGCAGCGTTGAAGCCGGGACAGTTACCTACGAGCAGTACTTC.